This TCR beta chain was profiled in a study of cytotoxic CD8 clonotypes in ibrutinib-treated CLL. About the study: Across samples, productive templates numbered about 240,000 and productive rearrangements reached about 98,000 on average.

Clones were sequenced by immunoSEQ multiplex PCR, and TCRdb holds only the in-frame ones, with some missing. The sample yields 20,000 to 30,000 clones, roughly 70% seen once. On this clone itself: What it recognizes is unknown.

With cryopreserved PBMCs as the source, around 2 micrograms of genomic DNA went to TCR beta libraries. Study findings and constraints: Clonality was higher at ibrutinib response and returned toward baseline at progression. Sampling time points were not equivalent between sustained-remission and progressing patients.

This CDR3 spans 15 amino acids. Trimming removed 2 bases at V and 5 bases at J, with 17 bases between. Germline V lookup: CDR1 SGHDT, CDR2 YYEEEE. The V and J genes are TRBV5-6 and TRBJ2-7; TRBD1 might be the D (7 bases). Sequencing used PBMCs, obtained after 24 months of ibrutinib treatment. The receptor's source is a human donor with chronic lymphocytic leukemia. CDR3 sequence (DNA): TGTGCCAGCAGCTTAGGCGGGACAGTGGGGGACGAGCAGTACTTC. It encodes CASSLGGTVGDEQYF.